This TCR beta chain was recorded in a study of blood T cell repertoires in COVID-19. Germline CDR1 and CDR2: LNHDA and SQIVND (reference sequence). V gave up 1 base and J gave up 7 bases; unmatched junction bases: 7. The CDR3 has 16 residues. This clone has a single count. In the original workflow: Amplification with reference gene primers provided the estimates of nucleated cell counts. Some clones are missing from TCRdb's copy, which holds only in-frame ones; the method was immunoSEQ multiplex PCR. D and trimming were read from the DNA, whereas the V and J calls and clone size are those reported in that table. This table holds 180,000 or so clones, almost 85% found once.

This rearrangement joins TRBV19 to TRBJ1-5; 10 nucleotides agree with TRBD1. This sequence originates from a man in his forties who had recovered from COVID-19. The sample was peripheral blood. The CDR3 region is CASSIGTGGTRQPQHF. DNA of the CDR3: TGTGCCAGTAGTATAGGGACAGGGGGAACTAGACAGCCCCAGCATTTT.